This T cell receptor beta chain was captured in a study of PD-L1 blockade in urothelial cancer. About the study: The patients first took atezolizumab around 2014, receiving 1,200 mg intravenously every 3 weeks. Analyses used blood from 3 weeks (second dose) and 6 weeks after treatment start. T cells were recovered from blood samples at a median of approximately 150,000.

Documented time point: peripheral blood 6 weeks after treatment start. The CDR3 is 13 amino acids. V was clipped by 0 bases and J by 6 bases, with 10 bases between them. CDR1 and CDR2 (germline): SGHRS, YFSETQ. TCRdb keeps only in-frame clones here, not all; method: immunoSEQ multiplex PCR. The table records over 100,000 clones, around 93% of them present only once. The source material was PBMCs, sampled around atezolizumab (anti-PD-L1) treatment. The receptor was isolated from a man in his sixties with urothelial cancer. The chain recombines TRBV5-1 with TRBJ2-7, with a weak D call TRBD1 (7 bases). CDR3 sequence: CASSLGQGGEQYF. The CDR3 DNA sequence: TGCGCCAGCAGCTTGGGACAGGGAGGCGAGCAGTACTTC.